One T cell receptor (beta chain) is described in this entry. Profiling relied on immunoSEQ multiplex PCR, and the TCRdb table lists in-frame clones only, not all of them. The sample lists around 430,000 clones, about 87% occurring once. Seattle patient enrollment occurred during active infection, with longitudinal follow-up thereafter. This sample is part of a study of blood T cell repertoires in COVID-19. Study information: Samples came from the United States, Italy and Spain, spanning acute and convalescent COVID-19. T cells, B-cell-depleted T cells, or PBMCs provided the cDNA or gDNA that served as material.

Unmatched junction bases numbered 4, after V lost 2 bases and J lost 2 bases. Germline V gene sequence: CDR1 SEHNR, CDR2 FQNEAQ (reference sequence). The CDR3 runs 15 residues. The material sequenced was peripheral blood. The V and J genes are TRBV7-9 and TRBJ2-5; 8 bases agree with TRBD1. The TCR comes from a woman between 45 and 65 years old with COVID-19, enrolled during active disease. The CDR3 DNA reads as TGTGCCAGCAGCTTAATGGACAGGGTTCAAGAGACCCAGTACTTC. Protein product: CASSLMDRVQETQYF.